This passage covers 3 T cell receptor beta chains from one sample sequenced in a study of Ad26.COV2.S vaccination and SARS-CoV-2 variants. Libraries were prepared by immunoSEQ multiplex PCR; TCRdb keeps only in-frame clonotypes and omits some of them. The repertoire holds around 350,000 clones, with under 95% as singletons. The source material was peripheral blood, sampled after recovery from COVID-19. These receptors originate from a human donor who had recovered from COVID-19.

The chain employs TRBV25-1 and TRBJ2-2; the match to TRBD1 covers 7 bases. This CDR3 has 14 amino acids. Trimming at V came to 2 bases and at J to 6 bases, leaving 3 bases not matched to a gene. Germline CDR1 reads MGHDK; CDR2 reads SYGVNS. The CDR3 protein is CASSETGAPGELFF. The CDR3 nucleotides read TGTGCCAGCAGTGAAACAGGGGCCCCCGGGGAGCTGTTTTTT. The complete variable domain, with remaining parts taken from reference TRBV25-1 and TRBJ2-2, reads EADIYQTPRYLVIGTGKKITLECSQTMGHDKMYWYQQDPGMELHLIHYSYGVNSTEKGDLSSESTVSRIRTEHFPLTLESARPSHTSQYLCASSETGAPGELFFGEGSRLTVL.

V and J are TRBV20-1 and TRBJ2-1; no clear D gene. V lost 3 bases and J lost 5, with 11 bases in between. Germline lookup yields CDR1 DFQATT and CDR2 SNEGSKA (reference sequence). This CDR3 is 13 amino acids long. The CDR3 DNA reads as TGCAGTGCTAGTCGGACGAATAACAATGAGCAGTTCTTC. As protein: CSASRTNNNEQFF.

This chain joins TRBV6-1 and TRBJ2-5; D possibly corresponds to TRBD2 (5 bases). Trimming cost V 2 bases and J 5 bases, with 12 bases left between them. Germline lookup yields CDR1 MNHNS and CDR2 SASEGT. The CDR3 has 14 residues. CDR3 coding DNA: TGTGCCAGCAGTGAATTCCGCGGGCCGGAGACCCAGTACTTC. Its translation: CASSEFRGPETQYF.